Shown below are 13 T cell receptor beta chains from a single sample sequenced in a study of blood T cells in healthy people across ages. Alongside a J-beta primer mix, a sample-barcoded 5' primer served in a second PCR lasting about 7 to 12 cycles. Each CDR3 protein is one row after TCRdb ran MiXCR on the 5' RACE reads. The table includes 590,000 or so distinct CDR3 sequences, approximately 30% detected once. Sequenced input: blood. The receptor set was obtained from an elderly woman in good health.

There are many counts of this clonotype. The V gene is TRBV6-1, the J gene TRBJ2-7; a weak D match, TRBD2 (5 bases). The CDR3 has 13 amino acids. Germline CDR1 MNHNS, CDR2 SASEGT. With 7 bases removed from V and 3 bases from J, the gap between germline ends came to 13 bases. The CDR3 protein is CASTEPGIYEQYF. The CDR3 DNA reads TGTGCCAGCACTGAGCCGGGGATCTACGAGCAGTACTTC.

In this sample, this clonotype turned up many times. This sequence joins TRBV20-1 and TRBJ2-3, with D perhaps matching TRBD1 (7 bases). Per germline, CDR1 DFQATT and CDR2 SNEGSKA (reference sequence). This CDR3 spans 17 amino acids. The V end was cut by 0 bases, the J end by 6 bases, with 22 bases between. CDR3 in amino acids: CSARDLGTANSGDTQYF. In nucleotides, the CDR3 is TGCAGTGCTAGAGACCTAGGGACAGCTAACAGCGGGGATACGCAGTATTTT.

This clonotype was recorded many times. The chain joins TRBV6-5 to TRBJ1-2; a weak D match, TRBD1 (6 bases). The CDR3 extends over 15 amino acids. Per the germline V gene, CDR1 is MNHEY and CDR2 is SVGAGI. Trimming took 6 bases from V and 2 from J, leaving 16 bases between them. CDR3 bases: TGTGCCAGCAGACCCGGACAGTTACCAAACTATGGCTACACCTTC. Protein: CASRPGQLPNYGYTF.

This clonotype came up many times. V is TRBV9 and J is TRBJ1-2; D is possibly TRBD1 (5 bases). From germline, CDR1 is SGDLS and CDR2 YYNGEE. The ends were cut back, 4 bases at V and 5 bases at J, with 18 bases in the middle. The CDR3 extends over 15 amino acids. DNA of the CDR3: TGTGCCAGCAGCCCAGACGGGGGAGGGAGGTATGGCTACACCTTC. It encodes CASSPDGGGRYGYTF.

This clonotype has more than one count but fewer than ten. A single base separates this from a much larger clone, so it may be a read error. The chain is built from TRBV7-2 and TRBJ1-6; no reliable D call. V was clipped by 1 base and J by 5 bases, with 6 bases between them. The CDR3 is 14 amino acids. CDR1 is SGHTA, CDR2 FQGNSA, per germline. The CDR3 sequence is CASSLENDNSPLHF. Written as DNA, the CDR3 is TGTGCCAGCAGCTTAGAAAACGATAATTCACCCCTCCACTTT.

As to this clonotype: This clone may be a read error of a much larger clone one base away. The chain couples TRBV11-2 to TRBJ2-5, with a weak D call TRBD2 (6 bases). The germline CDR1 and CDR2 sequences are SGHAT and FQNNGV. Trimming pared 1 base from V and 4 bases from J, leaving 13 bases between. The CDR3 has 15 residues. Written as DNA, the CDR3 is TGTGCCAGCAGCTTAGGGGCAGCGCGGGGAGAGACCCAGTACTTC. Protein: CASSLGAARGETQYF.

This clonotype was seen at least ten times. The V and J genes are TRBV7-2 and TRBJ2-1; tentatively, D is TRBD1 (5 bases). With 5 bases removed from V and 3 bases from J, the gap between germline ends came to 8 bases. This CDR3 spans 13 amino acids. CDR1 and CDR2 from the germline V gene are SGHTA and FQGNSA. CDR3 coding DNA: TGTGCCAGCAGCCCCGGACACTACAATGAGCAGTTCTTC. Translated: CASSPGHYNEQFF.

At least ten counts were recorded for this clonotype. The CDR3 loop is CASSYSRALNGYTF. The CDR3 nucleotides read TGTGCCAGCAGTTACTCCAGGGCGCTGAATGGCTACACCTTC. V is TRBV6-5 and J is TRBJ1-2, with D possibly TRBD1 on 5 matching bases. Looked up from germline, CDR1 is MNHEY and CDR2 is SVGAGI. The CDR3 has 14 amino acids. V lost 0 bases and J lost 6, with 11 bases in between.

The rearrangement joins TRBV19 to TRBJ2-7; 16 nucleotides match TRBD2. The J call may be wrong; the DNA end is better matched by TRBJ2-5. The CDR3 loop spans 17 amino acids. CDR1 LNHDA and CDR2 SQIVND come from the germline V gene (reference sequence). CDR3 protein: CASSGTSGGGIGETQYF. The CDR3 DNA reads TGTGCCAGTAGCGGGACTAGCGGGGGGGGTATAGGGGAGACCCAGTACTTC.

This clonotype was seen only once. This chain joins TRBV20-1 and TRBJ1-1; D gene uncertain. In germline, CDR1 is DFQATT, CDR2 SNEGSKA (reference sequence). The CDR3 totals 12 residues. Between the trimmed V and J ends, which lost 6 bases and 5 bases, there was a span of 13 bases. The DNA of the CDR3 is TGCAGTGCCGGCCCCATGGGGACTGAAGCTTTCTTT. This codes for CSAGPMGTEAFF.

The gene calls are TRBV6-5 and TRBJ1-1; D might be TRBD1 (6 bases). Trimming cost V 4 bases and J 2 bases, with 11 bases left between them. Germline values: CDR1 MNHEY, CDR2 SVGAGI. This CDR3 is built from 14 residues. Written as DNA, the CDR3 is TGTGCCAGCAGTTCCGCACAGGGAAACACTGAAGCTTTCTTT. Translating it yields CASSSAQGNTEAFF.

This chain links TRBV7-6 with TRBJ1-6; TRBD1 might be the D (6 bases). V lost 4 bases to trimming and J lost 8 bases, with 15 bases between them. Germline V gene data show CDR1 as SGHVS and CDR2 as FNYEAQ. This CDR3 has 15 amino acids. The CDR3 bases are TGTGCCAGCAGCTCGTTCGGGGGCGGGGATTCACCCCTCCACTTT. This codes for CASSSFGGGDSPLHF.

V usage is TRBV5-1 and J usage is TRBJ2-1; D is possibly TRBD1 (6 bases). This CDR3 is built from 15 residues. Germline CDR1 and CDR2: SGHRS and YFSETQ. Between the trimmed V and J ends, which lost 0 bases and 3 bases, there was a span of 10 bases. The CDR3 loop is CASSLDEGDYNEQFF. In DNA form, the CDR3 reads TGCGCCAGCAGCTTGGATGAGGGGGACTACAATGAGCAGTTCTTC.